This passage covers 23 T cell receptor beta chains from one sample sequenced in a study of T-cell memory formation after mild COVID-19. One entry per CDR3 protein results from TCRdb running MiXCR on the 5' RACE reads. The table shows roughly 610,000 distinct CDR3 sequences, with around 16% occurring only once. The sequencing input was PBMCs or a T cell subset sorted from them (not recorded which). The origin of the receptors is an adult woman who had mild COVID-19 (a few samples of this study predate the infection). Cell type and time point are not known.

This sequence joins TRBV4-1 and TRBJ2-5, with 9 bases aligning to TRBD1. Germline values: CDR1 MGHRA, CDR2 YSYEKL. The CDR3 spans 13 residues. J gave up 3 bases and V 8 bases, and 4 bases lay outside the gene matches. CDR3 loop: CASRGQGEETQYF. CDR3 in DNA: TGCGCCAGCCGGGGACAGGGCGAAGAGACCCAGTACTTC.

This clonotype was counted a few times. V gene TRBV12-3 or TRBV12-4 combines with J gene TRBJ2-3; D tentatively reads TRBD1 or TRBD2 (6 bases each). The CDR3 is made up of 14 amino acids. The ends were cut back, 5 bases at V and 3 bases at J, with 12 bases in the middle. In DNA, the CDR3 is TGTGCCAGCAGTATTCAGGGGAGGACAGATACGCAGTATTTT. It specifies CASSIQGRTDTQYF.

In its sample, this clonotype was seen a few times. The chain links TRBV7-6 to TRBJ2-6; 7 nucleotides line up with TRBD1. Germline CDR1 is SGHVS and CDR2 is FNYEAQ. V trimming: 5 bases; J trimming: 2 bases; junction bases outside the gene matches: 6. The CDR3 is made up of 16 amino acids. The CDR3 DNA reads TGTGCCAGCAGCCAACCCGACAGGGCTGGGGCCAACGTCCTGACTTTC. Translation gives CASSQPDRAGANVLTF.

This CDR3 reads CASLQGAGTYGYTF. The CDR3 DNA sequence: TGTGCCAGCCTTCAGGGGGCAGGAACGTATGGCTACACCTTC. This sequence joins TRBV7-9 and TRBJ1-2; 8 positions agree with TRBD1. The germline gives CDR1 SEHNR, CDR2 FQNEAQ (reference sequence). The CDR3 spans 14 residues. The ends lost 8 bases at V and 5 bases at J; junction bases unmatched: 10.

This clonotype appeared a few times. The J gene is TRBJ2-7, the V gene TRBV5-6; no clear D gene. The CDR3 loop spans 14 amino acids. Germline V gene data show CDR1 as SGHDT and CDR2 as YYEEEE. V gave up 0 bases and J gave up 4 bases, with 11 bases separating them. Written as DNA, the CDR3 is TGTGCCAGCAGCTTGGTGGCAGACTTGTACGAGCAGTACTTC. Residues: CASSLVADLYEQYF.

The J gene is TRBJ2-5, the V gene TRBV5-1; 9 nucleotides line up with TRBD2. The germline V gene has CDR1 SGHRS and CDR2 YFSETQ. CDR3 length: 16 residues. The ends lost 0 bases at V and 2 bases at J; junction bases unmatched: 5. CDR3 bases: TGCGCCAGCAGCTTGGTTGGTAGCGGGGGACAAGAGACCCAGTACTTC. Translation: CASSLVGSGGQETQYF.

The chain uses TRBV20-1 and TRBJ2-5; D call uncertain. There are 13 residues in the CDR3. Trimming took 1 base from V and 1 from J, leaving 7 bases between them. Germline V gives CDR1 DFQATT, CDR2 SNEGSKA (reference sequence). CDR3 coding DNA: TGCAGTGCTAGAGTAGAAGTCCAAGAGACCCAGTACTTC. Translated, it gives CSARVEVQETQYF.

The chain couples TRBV24-1 to TRBJ2-5, with TRBD1 identical over 12 bases. Germline loops: CDR1 KGHDR, CDR2 SFDVKD. V shed 3 bases, J shed 5 bases, and the junction held 9 bases outside the gene matches. This CDR3 is built from 17 residues. The CDR3 reads CATSDNRDRGPGETQYF. CDR3 nucleotide sequence: TGTGCCACCAGTGATAACCGGGACAGGGGGCCGGGGGAGACCCAGTACTTC.

The CDR3 region has the DNA TGTGCCAGCAGCCAAGAGCTAGCCGGCTTTTACTACGAGCAGTACTTC. Its protein is CASSQELAGFYYEQYF. The rearrangement links TRBV4-2 to TRBJ2-7, with D perhaps matching TRBD2 (5 bases). The germline V gene has CDR1 LGHNA and CDR2 YNFKEQ. V shed 0 bases and J shed 3 bases, with 15 bases lying between them. The CDR3 has 16 residues.

This clonotype has more than one count but fewer than ten. The chain has TRBV20-1 and TRBJ2-1; 11 bases map to TRBD2. The germline V gene has CDR1 DFQATT and CDR2 SNEGSKA (reference sequence). The V and J ends lost 1 base and 0 bases, in that order; junction bases with no gene match: 14. This CDR3 is built from 20 residues. The chain's CDR3 is CSARADTGLAVDSSYNEQFF. The CDR3 DNA sequence: TGCAGTGCTAGAGCGGACACGGGACTAGCGGTCGACAGCTCCTACAATGAGCAGTTCTTC.

The chain couples TRBV9 to TRBJ2-7, with 8 bases aligning to TRBD1. V was clipped by 0 bases and J by 3 bases; unmatched bases: 5. The CDR3 length is 15 residues. From germline, CDR1 is SGDLS and CDR2 YYNGEE. CDR3 residues: CASSVGTGRDYEQYF. The CDR3 bases are TGTGCCAGCAGCGTAGGGACAGGGCGGGACTACGAGCAGTACTTC. Full variable domain (missing parts from reference TRBV9 and TRBJ2-7): DSGVTQTPKHLITATGQRVTLRCSPRSGDLSVYWYQQSLDQGLQFLIQYYNGEERAKGNILERFSAQQFPDLHSELNLSSLELGDSALYFCASSVGTGRDYEQYFGPGTRLTVT.

The rearrangement uses TRBV27 and TRBJ2-1; tentatively, D is TRBD1 (6 bases). V gave up 8 bases and J gave up 4 bases, with 36 bases separating them. CDR3 length: 21 residues. Per germline, CDR1 MNHEY and CDR2 SMNVEV (reference sequence). The chain's CDR3 is CASQRDIPGSPSWARYNEQFF. In DNA form, the CDR3 reads TGTGCCAGCCAGAGGGACATCCCGGGATCTCCATCCTGGGCTAGGTACAATGAGCAGTTCTTC.

The V and J genes are TRBV7-2 and TRBJ1-4; TRBD1 matches at 9 bases. The junction had 3 bases not matched to a gene; V was cut back by 2 bases and J by 5 bases. The germline V gene encodes CDR1 SGHTA and CDR2 FQGNSA. This CDR3 spans 15 amino acids. CDR3 coding DNA: TGTGCCAGCAGCTTACGCGGGACAGGGAATGAAAAACTGTTTTTT. Amino acid sequence: CASSLRGTGNEKLFF.

This clonotype appeared a few times. This chain joins TRBV12-3 or TRBV12-4 and TRBJ1-6; the D is unclear. Trimming removed 7 bases at V and 6 bases at J, with 13 bases between. The CDR3 length is 14 residues. CDR3 region: CASTLGGANSPLHF. DNA for the CDR3: TGTGCCAGCACCCTTGGAGGAGCTAATTCACCCCTCCACTTT.

V gene TRBV14 combines with J gene TRBJ2-7, with TRBD2 identical over 9 bases. The V gene end was trimmed by 5 bases and the J gene end by 2 bases; junction bases not matched to a gene: 7. CDR1 SGHDN and CDR2 FVKESK come from the germline V gene. The CDR3 totals 15 residues. Here the CDR3 reads CASSSRLADAYEQYF. The CDR3 DNA is TGTGCCAGCAGCTCCAGACTAGCGGACGCCTACGAGCAGTACTTC.

This chain uses TRBV6-5 with TRBJ2-1, with D tentatively TRBD2 (6 bases). The CDR3 loop spans 14 amino acids. Germline assignment: CDR1 MNHEY and CDR2 SVGAGI. Trimming removed 7 bases at V and 8 bases at J, with 18 bases between. CDR3 nucleotide sequence: TGTGCCAGCACCGAAGCGGGCCGGGTCTATGAGCAGTTCTTC. Protein sequence: CASTEAGRVYEQFF.

The CDR3 protein is CASSKGPMNTEAFF. CDR3 DNA sequence: TGTGCCAGCAGTAAGGGACCGATGAACACTGAAGCTTTCTTT. V and J are TRBV12-3 or TRBV12-4 and TRBJ1-1; possibly TRBD1 for D (5 bases). This CDR3 has 14 residues. With 5 bases removed from V and 0 bases from J, the gap between germline ends came to 10 bases.

The chain links TRBV30 to TRBJ2-7; the D is unclear. The CDR3 consists of 16 residues. Per the germline V gene, CDR1 is GTSNPN and CDR2 is SVGIG (reference sequence). Trimming shortened V by 4 bases and J by 3 bases, and 22 bases separated the two germline ends. Here the CDR3 DNA reads TGTGCCTGGAAAGACCGAGAACGGAACCCGCTCTACGAGCAGTACTTC. It specifies CAWKDRERNPLYEQYF.

J is TRBJ2-2 and V is TRBV27; 7 nucleotides match TRBD2. CDR1 is MNHEY and CDR2 is SMNVEV in the germline V gene (reference sequence). V dropped 1 base and J dropped 3; count of bases not matched to a gene: 5. CDR3 size: 16 residues. This CDR3 reads CASSLYGGIDTGELFF. CDR3 nucleotide sequence: TGTGCCAGCAGTTTATACGGGGGGATCGACACCGGGGAGCTGTTTTTT.

The chain has TRBV7-8 and TRBJ2-7; 9 positions agree with TRBD2. Germline CDR1 is SGHVS and CDR2 is FQNEAQ. The CDR3 totals 19 residues. J was trimmed by 2 bases and V by 5 bases; bases with no gene match: 19. CDR3 in DNA: TGTGCCAGCAGCCTATCTTGGCGGACACTAGCGGGTGATACCTACGAGCAGTACTTC. This translates into CASSLSWRTLAGDTYEQYF.

V usage is TRBV19 and J usage is TRBJ1-4; perhaps TRBD1 as D (5 bases). Germline V lookup: CDR1 LNHDA, CDR2 SQIVND (reference sequence). V shed 6 bases and J shed 14 bases, with 16 bases lying between them. CDR3 length: 12 amino acids. The CDR3, as DNA: TGTGCCAGTAGCGACAGCCGATTTTGGCTGTTTTTT. Amino acid sequence: CASSDSRFWLFF.

CDR3 nucleotide sequence: TGTGCCAGCAGCTTGCCCGAAGTGGCATCCTACAATGAGCAGTTCTTC. Protein sequence: CASSLPEVASYNEQFF. The chain is built from TRBV5-6 and TRBJ2-1; no firm D call. V was pared by 1 base and J by 1 base, with 12 bases between. The CDR3 is 16 residues long. Germline CDR1 is SGHDT and CDR2 is YYEEEE. Based on the CDR3 plus reference TRBV5-6 and TRBJ2-1, the full variable domain is DAGVTQSPTHLIKTRGQQVTLRCSPKSGHDTVSWYQQALGQGPQFIFQYYEEEERQRGNFPDRFSGHQFPNYSSELNVNALLLGDSALYLCASSLPEVASYNEQFFGPGTRLTVL.

J is TRBJ2-5 and V is TRBV11-2; unclear D gene. CDR1 and CDR2 (germline): SGHAT, FQNNGV. Trimming left V 5 bases short and J 1 base short, with 17 bases between. The CDR3 has 16 amino acids. The CDR3 coding sequence is TGTGCCAGCAGCGTGTTAAATGGGCACGGCCAAGAGACCCAGTACTTC. Protein sequence: CASSVLNGHGQETQYF.